This entry is about one TCR beta chain. Its antigen is currently unknown. This record comes from a study of shared clonotypes between healthy human individuals. Germline CDR1 reads LNHDA; CDR2 reads SQIVND (reference sequence). Unmatched junction bases numbered 3, after V lost 3 bases and J lost 1 base. The CDR3 is 15 amino acids. Findings and caveats of the study: Non-shared clonotypes had lower generation probabilities than clonotypes shared by all four sorted-subset donors.

The protocol was immunoSEQ multiplex PCR, while the TCRdb copy is restricted to in-frame clones and leaves out a portion. The data hold over a million clones, with around 78% observed a single time. Specimen: memory CD4+ T cells from PBMCs. Subset described: CD45RA-negative fraction. This TCR derives from a man aged 18-30 years in good health. Some clones in this sample may be carry-over from other donors' samples. The chain carries TRBV19 and TRBJ2-1; TRBD2 agrees at 7 bases. CDR3 residues: CASSMGGMSYNEQFF. The CDR3, as DNA: TGTGCCAGTAGTATGGGAGGGATGTCCTACAATGAGCAGTTCTTC.